The subject of this entry is one TCR beta chain. Its antigen remains unidentified. No base-level quality is on record; no much larger clone is a single base apart. TCRbeta CDR3 regions were amplified from genomic DNA using the immunoSEQ Assay, a bias-controlled multiplex PCR. In the paper's pipeline: Nucleated cell counts per sample were estimated from amplification of reference gene primers within the assay. To quantify the absolute abundance of each unique TCRbeta CDR3 rearrangement, sequence reads were collapsed and filtered. Productive Simpson clonality was computed per sample as the square root of Simpson's diversity index over productive rearrangements. Entries here come from immuneACCESS through TCRdb and include only in-frame sequences with V and J called. Some clones fail to appear in such tables; in the studies checked, an unresolved V gene covers under half of the shortfall, and the cause of the remainder is unknown. V, J and clone size are taken as reported in that table, and D and trimming were inferred from the DNA itself. The sample table contains about 64,000 clones; only one count was recorded for 88% of them. The top ten constitute over 9.5% of the sample.

In the prospective study, participants were 18 to 89 years old, resided in fewer than 25 geographic areas of the United States, and were enrolled through a virtual design. In the prospective study, cohorts were assigned on the basis of participant-reported clinical history obtained from a screening survey and a study questionnaire. For ImmuneRACE Cohort 3, a participant was defined as recovered based on two consecutive negative NP/OP PCR tests, clearance by a healthcare professional, or resolution of symptoms. In the prospective study, whole blood, serum and a nasopharyngeal or oropharyngeal swab were collected from each participant by mobile phlebotomists. Over a roughly 2-month period, participants in the prospective study had the option of providing additional blood draws and questionnaires. Before DNA extraction, prospective study blood samples were shipped either frozen or at room temperature.

Trimming accounts for 5 bases at V and 4 bases at J, while the number of junction bases matched to no gene is 4. Taken from cysteine to phenylalanine, the CDR3 has 14 residues. Only the CDR3 part of the read is kept: 42 bases, read in frame from the first base. From the germline V gene, CDR1 is SGHRS and CDR2 is YFSETQ. This sample was taken from a study of blood T cell repertoires in COVID-19 (TCRdb year 2020). In terms of the full investigation: Samples from collaborators originated in the United States, Italy and Spain and spanned both the acute and convalescent phases of COVID-19. Where available, HLA class I and class II types were obtained from metadata supplied by the sample provider rather than from assay-based typing. Deeply sampled blood TCRbeta repertoires from subjects exposed to, actively infected with, or recovered from COVID-19 were included in the dataset. The repertoires were made available in a free public database intended to serve as a resource for research on the immune response to SARS-CoV-2. The prospective study material was composed of cDNA or gDNA derived from T cells, B-cell-depleted T cells, or PBMCs. Samples were obtained from the ongoing ImmuneRACE study (first 160 participants) and from over a thousand subjects provided by 6 global collaborators. Sample metadata almost always included a de-identified subject ID, COVID-19 status, age in years and sex.

What the study reported, not specific to this receptor: Clinical and demographic metadata were provided uncurated, with the amount varying by source and participant.

The chain couples TRBV5-1 to TRBJ2-3; 10 nucleotides in the junction match TRBD1. Sequenced material: PBMCs or T cells enriched from blood (not recorded which). This TCR derives from a woman aged 40-49 years who had recovered from COVID-19. The CDR3 corresponds to CASSYGQGADTQYF. At the DNA level, the sequence is TGCGCCAGCAGTTACGGACAGGGGGCAGATACGCAGTATTTT. Joined to the reference TRBV5-1 and TRBJ2-3 proteins, this CDR3 gives the full variable domain: KAGVTQTPRYLIKTRGQQVTLSCSPISGHRSVSWYQQTPGQGLQFLFEYFSETQRNKGNFPGRFSGRQFSNSRSEMNVSTLELGDSALYLCASSYGQGADTQYFGPGTRLTVL.